This T cell receptor beta chain was obtained from a study of T cell repertoires in cytomegalovirus infection. TCRdb passed the reads through MiXCR, listing each CDR3 protein once. Found here are about 260,000 distinct CDR3 sequences, roughly 10% of them singletons; the top ten hold roughly 16%. V lost 0 bases to trimming and J lost 7 bases, with 9 bases between them. The CDR3 extends over 13 amino acids. CDR1 is MNHEY and CDR2 is SVGEGT in the germline V gene. This clonotype has ten or more counts. The source is a human donor in good health (CMV status not recorded). Some clones in this sample may be carry-over from other donors' samples. The sample taken for sequencing was PBMCs. This chain connects TRBV6-2 or TRBV6-3 to TRBJ1-1; D remains ambiguous. CDR3 DNA sequence: TGTGCCAGCAGTTACTCGGGGATTGATGAAGCTTTCTTT. Its translation: CASSYSGIDEAFF.